Each of the 10 T cell receptor beta chains below was sequenced from the same sample in a study of OX40 agonist ivuxolimab in advanced cancers. The repertoire was sequenced with immunoSEQ multiplex PCR; TCRdb's copy has only in-frame clones and lacks some. The sample carries about 98,000 clones, 90% to 95% recorded once. Specimen: CD4+ or CD8+ T cells sorted from blood, collected in a trial of the OX40 agonist ivuxolimab. All receptors derive from an adult with an advanced solid tumor such as melanoma, head and neck, liver or kidney cancer.

The chain carries TRBV5-1 and TRBJ1-5, with TRBD1 matching over 7 bases. Germline CDR1 SGHRS, CDR2 YFSETQ. V trimming: 7 bases; J trimming: 7 bases; junction bases outside the gene matches: 11. The CDR3 sequence is 14 residues long. The CDR3 region has the DNA TGCGCCAGCGCACAGGGGCCGGGAGGGCAGCCCCAGCATTTT. It encodes CASAQGPGGQPQHF.

The rearrangement uses TRBV5-6 and TRBJ2-3; no definite D call. The CDR3 is made up of 13 amino acids. Germline V CDR1 and CDR2: SGHDT, YYEEEE. The V and J ends lost 0 bases and 7 bases respectively, with 9 bases between them. CDR3 in amino acids: CASSLGGRNTQYF. The CDR3 nucleotides are TGTGCCAGCAGCTTGGGAGGCAGGAATACGCAGTATTTT.

The chain uses TRBV5-1 and TRBJ2-3; TRBD1 matches 9 bases. The CDR3 contains 19 residues. Looked up from germline, CDR1 is SGHRS and CDR2 is YFSETQ. V gave up 1 base and J gave up 0 bases; unmatched junction bases: 12. CDR3 in DNA: TGCGCCAGCAGCTTGACACCCCCGGGACAGGGCCTGAGCACAGATACGCAGTATTTT. It yields the protein CASSLTPPGQGLSTDTQYF. Filled out from reference TRBV5-1 and TRBJ2-3, the complete variable domain reads KAGVTQTPRYLIKTRGQQVTLSCSPISGHRSVSWYQQTPGQGLQFLFEYFSETQRNKGNFPGRFSGRQFSNSRSEMNVSTLELGDSALYLCASSLTPPGQGLSTDTQYFGPGTRLTVL.

The chain employs TRBV6-1 and TRBJ1-2, with a weak D call TRBD1 (5 bases). Trimming stripped 1 base from V and 2 bases from J, with 8 bases between. This CDR3 comprises 14 residues. CDR1 is MNHNS and CDR2 is SASEGT in the germline V gene. CDR3 in amino acids: CASSEVGTNYGYTF. CDR3 DNA sequence: TGTGCCAGCAGTGAAGTCGGGACGAACTATGGCTACACCTTC.

V gene TRBV7-2 combines with J gene TRBJ2-1; TRBD2 is a possible D gene (6 bases). The CDR3 has 14 amino acids. CDR1 is SGHTA, CDR2 FQGNSA, per germline. V was trimmed by 5 bases and J by 5 bases, leaving 13 bases between them. The CDR3 spells CASSPRGSDNEQFF. The CDR3 region has the DNA TGTGCCAGCAGCCCACGGGGGTCGGACAATGAGCAGTTCTTC.

This clone showed up just once. V and J are TRBV6-6 and TRBJ2-7; D is ambiguous. Between the trimmed V and J ends, which lost 5 bases and 3 bases, there was a span of 2 bases. Germline lookup yields CDR1 MNHNY and CDR2 SVGAGI (reference sequence). The CDR3 sequence is 10 residues long. CDR3 residues: CASSDYEQYF. DNA for the CDR3: TGTGCCAGCAGTGACTACGAGCAGTACTTC.

The chain recombines TRBV4-2 with TRBJ1-2, with a weak D call TRBD1 (5 bases). CDR3 length: 17 residues. Per the germline V gene, CDR1 is LGHNA and CDR2 is YNFKEQ. V lost 0 bases, J lost 1 base, and 15 bases lay in between. CDR3 sequence reads: CASSQEGVKGGNYGYTF. The CDR3 bases are TGTGCCAGCAGCCAAGAGGGGGTGAAGGGCGGTAACTATGGCTACACCTTC.

The J gene is TRBJ2-1, the V gene TRBV9; D is unresolved. Germline values: CDR1 SGDLS, CDR2 YYNGEE. V was pared by 4 bases and J by 5 bases, with 7 bases between. The CDR3 is 12 residues long. The CDR3 DNA sequence: TGTGCCAGCAGCACTCTGGACAATGAGCAGTTCTTC. Its translation: CASSTLDNEQFF.

The table lists this clone with a count of one. V and J are TRBV27 and TRBJ1-1; the match to TRBD1 covers 8 bases. The germline gives CDR1 MNHEY, CDR2 SMNVEV (reference sequence). The CDR3 is 17 residues long. The V and J ends lost 0 bases and 5 bases, in that order; junction bases with no gene match: 11. In DNA form, the CDR3 reads TGTGCCAGCAGTTTATCTATTTGGGGCAGGGGGCGAACTGAAGCTTTCTTT. Protein product: CASSLSIWGRGRTEAFF.

V and J are TRBV4-3 and TRBJ1-2, with no clear D. Germline CDR1 is LGHNA and CDR2 is YSLEER. This CDR3 has 16 amino acids. Trimming took 0 bases from V and 4 from J, leaving 15 bases between them. CDR3 sequence reads: CASSQEREILGYGYTF. The CDR3 DNA reads TGCGCCAGCAGCCAAGAGCGGGAGATCCTGGGCTATGGCTACACCTTC.